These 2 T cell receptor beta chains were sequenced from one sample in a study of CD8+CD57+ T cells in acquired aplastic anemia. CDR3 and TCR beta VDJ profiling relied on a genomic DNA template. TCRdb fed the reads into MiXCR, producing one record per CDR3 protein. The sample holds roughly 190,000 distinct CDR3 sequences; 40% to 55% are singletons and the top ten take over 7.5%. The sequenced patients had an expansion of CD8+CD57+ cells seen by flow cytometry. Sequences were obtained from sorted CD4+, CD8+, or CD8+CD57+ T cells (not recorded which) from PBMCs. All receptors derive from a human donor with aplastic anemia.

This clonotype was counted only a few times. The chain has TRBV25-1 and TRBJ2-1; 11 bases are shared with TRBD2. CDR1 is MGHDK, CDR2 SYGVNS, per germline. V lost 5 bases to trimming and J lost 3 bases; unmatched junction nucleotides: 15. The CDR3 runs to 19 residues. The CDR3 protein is CASSPGPLTSGTHYNEQFF. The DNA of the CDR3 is TGTGCCAGCAGTCCCGGCCCCTTGACTAGCGGGACGCACTACAATGAGCAGTTCTTC.

CDR3 in amino acids: CASSDSMGTQYF. CDR3 DNA sequence: TGTGCCAGCAGTGACTCAATGGGGACCCAGTACTTC. The gene calls are TRBV6-4 and TRBJ2-5, with no clear D. CDR3 size: 12 residues. V dropped 0 bases and J dropped 7 bases, with 6 bases sitting between them. In germline, CDR1 is MRHNA, CDR2 SNTAGT.